This entry features one TCR beta chain sequence. Antigen specificity is unknown. The data were produced by immunoSEQ multiplex PCR, yet TCRdb's version contains in-frame clones alone and is incomplete. Here the sample spans 45,000 or so clones, around 76% being singletons. Trimming pared 7 bases from V and 5 bases from J, leaving 14 bases between. CDR1 is MNHEY and CDR2 is SVGAGI in the germline V gene. The CDR3 is 13 residues long. This entry belongs to a study of radiotherapy plus CTLA-4 blockade in lung cancer. Overall study: Across the patients, objective responses occurred in 18%, and disease control in roughly 31%. Notes on the study in general: Interferon-beta and early blood T cell clone dynamics reportedly predicted response best. Peripheral blood showed expansion of tumor-derived TCR clones after radiotherapy and ipilimumab.

The sequencing here drew on peripheral blood, taken from a patient treated with radiotherapy plus ipilimumab. The rearrangement joins TRBV6-5 to TRBJ1-2, with unresolved D. The origin of this receptor is a human donor with non-small cell lung cancer who had stable disease on radiotherapy plus ipilimumab. The CDR3 bases are TGTGCCAGCAACCCGACGCCGGGGTATGGCTACACCTTC. This gives the protein CASNPTPGYGYTF.